One and the same sample provided the 9 T cell receptor beta chains below, sequenced in a study of blood T cell repertoires in COVID-19. The protocol was immunoSEQ multiplex PCR, while the TCRdb copy is restricted to in-frame clones and leaves out a portion. The sample has around 140,000 clones; 84% are singletons. The sequenced material came from PBMCs or T cells enriched from blood (not recorded which). These receptors were obtained from a man aged 35-49 years with acute COVID-19.

The CDR3 sequence: CASSLYGGDQPQHF. The CDR3 coding sequence is TGTGCCAGCAGCTTATATGGCGGTGATCAGCCCCAGCATTTT. The V gene is TRBV7-3, the J gene TRBJ1-5; D is ambiguous. Looked up from germline, CDR1 is SGHTA and CDR2 is FQGTGA. The CDR3 totals 14 residues. The V gene lost 2 bases and the J gene lost 5 bases, with 10 bases spanning the gap.

The chain recombines TRBV30 with TRBJ1-5, with 8 bases fitting TRBD1. The CDR3 contains 13 residues. Germline V gene sequence: CDR1 GTSNPN, CDR2 SVGIG (reference sequence). With V trimmed by 5 bases and J by 3 bases, 3 bases remained unmatched. CDR3 sequence (DNA): TGTGCCTGGGGGACAGGAGACAATCAGCCCCAGCATTTT. It is translated as CAWGTGDNQPQHF.

J is TRBJ2-7 and V is TRBV3-1 (or the pseudogene TRBV3-2); D unresolved. The CDR3 runs 12 residues. Trimming cost V 7 bases and J 6 bases, with 13 bases left between them. In germline, CDR1 is LGHDT, CDR2 YNNKEL (reference sequence). CDR3 region: CASTSGPGEQYF. The CDR3 DNA is TGTGCCAGCACCTCCGGTCCGGGCGAGCAGTACTTC.

The sample holds a few counts of this clone. This chain connects TRBV5-1 to TRBJ2-7, with TRBD1 matching 9 bases. The V gene's germline CDR1 is SGHRS and CDR2 YFSETQ. The CDR3 totals 15 residues. Losses at the gene ends were 4 bases for V and 0 bases for J; bases not matched to a gene: 5. CDR3 DNA sequence: TGCGCCAGCAGCCCGTGGGACAGGGACTCCTACGAGCAGTACTTC. Translating it yields CASSPWDRDSYEQYF. Based on the CDR3 plus reference TRBV5-1 and TRBJ2-7, the full variable domain is KAGVTQTPRYLIKTRGQQVTLSCSPISGHRSVSWYQQTPGQGLQFLFEYFSETQRNKGNFPGRFSGRQFSNSRSEMNVSTLELGDSALYLCASSPWDRDSYEQYFGPGTRLTVT.

This chain joins TRBV18 and TRBJ1-4; TRBD1 matches at 8 bases. Germline V gene data show CDR1 as KGHSH and CDR2 as LQKENI. J was trimmed by 3 bases and V by 0 bases; bases with no gene match: 6. CDR3 size: 17 residues. The CDR3 bases are TGTGCCAGCTCACCACCGACAGGGGTCGGGGCTAATGAAAAACTGTTTTTT. It yields the protein CASSPPTGVGANEKLFF.

The J gene is TRBJ1-4, the V gene TRBV7-9; 7 bases map to TRBD1. The V gene's germline CDR1 is SEHNR and CDR2 FQNEAQ (reference sequence). This CDR3 is 15 amino acids long. Trimming at V came to 1 base and at J to 7 bases, leaving 6 bases not matched to a gene. Here the CDR3 DNA reads TGTGCCAGCAGCTTAGACGAGGGGGCGAGTGAAAAACTGTTTTTT. This codes for CASSLDEGASEKLFF.

The chain has TRBV28 and TRBJ2-7; D is perhaps TRBD1 (5 bases). Germline V lookup: CDR1 MDHEN, CDR2 SYDVKM. The CDR3 runs 13 residues. Trimming stripped 4 bases from V and 4 bases from J, with 11 bases between. The CDR3 protein is CASSSGFMYEQYF. The CDR3 DNA reads as TGTGCCAGCAGTTCAGGGTTTATGTACGAGCAGTACTTC. Looking up the rest from reference TRBV28 and TRBJ2-7 gives the full variable domain: DVKVTQSSRYLVKRTGEKVFLECVQDMDHENMFWYRQDPGLGLRLIYFSYDVKMKEKGDIPEGYSVSREKKERFSLILESASTNQTSMYLCASSSGFMYEQYFGPGTRLTVT.

In this sample, this clone turned up once. Other DNA sequences in the sample encode the same CDR3. The chain has TRBV9 and TRBJ2-1; 7 bases match TRBD2. CDR3 length: 14 amino acids. In germline, CDR1 is SGDLS, CDR2 YYNGEE. Germline trimming cut 0 bases from V and 3 bases from J; bases unmatched to any gene: 0. The CDR3 loop is CASSVGGSYNEQFF. CDR3 DNA: TGTGCCAGCAGCGTAGGCGGGAGCTACAATGAGCAGTTCTTC.

The chain is built from TRBV7-9 and TRBJ1-2; D perhaps matches TRBD1 (6 bases). Trimming shortened V by 3 bases and J by 4 bases, and 12 bases separated the two germline ends. Per germline, CDR1 SEHNR and CDR2 FQNEAQ (reference sequence). The CDR3 covers 14 residues. The chain's CDR3 is CASSFEDSLYGYTF. The CDR3 DNA reads as TGTGCCAGCAGCTTCGAGGACAGTCTCTATGGCTACACCTTC.